One sample yielded the 4 T cell receptor beta chains listed below, sequenced in a study of beta chain features in type 1 diabetes. Expressed TCRB transcripts were sequenced because the isolated RNA had all been reverse transcribed beforehand. This table comes from immunoSEQ multiplex PCR, and its TCRdb copy is limited to in-frame clones, with some not included. The data hold under 950,000 clones, with roughly 16% observed a single time. The sample comprised naive CD4+ T cells from blood. These receptors were collected from a woman under 30 in good health.

V is TRBV15 and J is TRBJ2-1; no definite D call. The CDR3 loop spans 12 amino acids. The germline V gene encodes CDR1 LNHNV and CDR2 YYDKDF (reference sequence). V was cut by 1 base and J by 13 bases, with 11 bases left in between. This chain's CDR3 is CATSRVESPQFF. CDR3 sequence (DNA): TGTGCCACCAGCAGAGTCGAGAGCCCACAGTTCTTC. The whole variable domain, filled in from reference TRBV15 and TRBJ2-1, reads DAMVIQNPRYQVTQFGKPVTLSCSQTLNHNVMYWYQQKSSQAPKLLFHYYDKDFNNEADTPDNFQSRRPNTSFCFLDIRSPGLGDTAMYLCATSRVESPQFFGPGTRLTVL.

This clone appeared a few times. The chain joins TRBV11-1 to TRBJ2-6, with TRBD1 matching 8 bases. The CDR3 length is 17 residues. Germline loops: CDR1 SGHAT, CDR2 FQDESV (reference sequence). J was trimmed by 2 bases and V by 4 bases; bases with no gene match: 7. This CDR3 reads CASSSRATGAGANVLTF. The CDR3 region has the DNA TGTGCCAGCAGCTCTAGGGCGACAGGGGCTGGGGCCAACGTCCTGACTTTC.

The chain is built from TRBV28 and TRBJ2-7; D uncertain. CDR1 is MDHEN and CDR2 is SYDVKM in the germline V gene. This CDR3 comprises 14 residues. Trimming pared 3 bases from V and 3 bases from J, leaving 12 bases between. The CDR3 reads CASSLPPDNYEQYF. The CDR3 DNA is TGTGCCAGCAGTTTGCCTCCCGACAACTACGAGCAGTACTTC.

The genes are TRBV19 and TRBJ2-7; 7 positions match TRBD2. The germline gives CDR1 LNHDA, CDR2 SQIVND (reference sequence). The CDR3 is 15 amino acids. Trimming took 5 bases from V and 4 from J; bases not matched to a gene: 11. The CDR3 loop is CASSPAGDPSYEQYF. The CDR3 bases are TGTGCCAGTAGTCCTGCGGGAGACCCTAGTTACGAGCAGTACTTC. Supplemented by reference TRBV19 and TRBJ2-7, the full variable domain reads DGGITQSPKYLFRKEGQNVTLSCEQNLNHDAMYWYRQDPGQGLRLIYYSQIVNDFQKGDIAEGYSVSREKKESFPLTVTSAQKNPTAFYLCASSPAGDPSYEQYFGPGTRLTVT.